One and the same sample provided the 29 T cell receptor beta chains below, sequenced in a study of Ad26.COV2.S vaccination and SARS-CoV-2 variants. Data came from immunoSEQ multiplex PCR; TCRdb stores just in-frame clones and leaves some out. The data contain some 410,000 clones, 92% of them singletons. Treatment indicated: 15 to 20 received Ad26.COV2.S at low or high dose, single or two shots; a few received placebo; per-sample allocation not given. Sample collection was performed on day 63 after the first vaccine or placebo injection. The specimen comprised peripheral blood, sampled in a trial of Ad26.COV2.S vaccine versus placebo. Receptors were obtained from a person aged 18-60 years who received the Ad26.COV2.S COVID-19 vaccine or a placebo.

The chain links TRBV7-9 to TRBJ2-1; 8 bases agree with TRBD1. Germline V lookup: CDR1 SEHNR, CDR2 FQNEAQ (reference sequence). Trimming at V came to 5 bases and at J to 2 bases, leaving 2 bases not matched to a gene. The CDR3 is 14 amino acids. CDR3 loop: CASSLDRAYNEQFF. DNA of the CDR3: TGTGCCAGCAGCCTGGACAGGGCCTACAATGAGCAGTTCTTC.

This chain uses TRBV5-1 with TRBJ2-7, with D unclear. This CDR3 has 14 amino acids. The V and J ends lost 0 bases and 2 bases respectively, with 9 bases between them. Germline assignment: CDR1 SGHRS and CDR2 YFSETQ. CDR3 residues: CASSLAKGTYEQYF. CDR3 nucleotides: TGCGCCAGCAGCTTGGCCAAGGGTACCTACGAGCAGTACTTC.

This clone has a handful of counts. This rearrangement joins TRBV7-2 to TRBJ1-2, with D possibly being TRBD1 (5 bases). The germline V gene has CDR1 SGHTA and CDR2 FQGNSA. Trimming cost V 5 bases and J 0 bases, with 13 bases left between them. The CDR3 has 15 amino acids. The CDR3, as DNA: TGTGCCAGCAGCCCTGACAGTAATACTAACTATGGCTACACCTTC. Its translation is CASSPDSNTNYGYTF.

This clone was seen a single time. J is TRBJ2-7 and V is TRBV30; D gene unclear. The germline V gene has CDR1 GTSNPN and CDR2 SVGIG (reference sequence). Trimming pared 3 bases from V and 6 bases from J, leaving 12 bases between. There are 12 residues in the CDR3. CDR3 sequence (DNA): TGTGCCTGGAGCCTTCTCGGCGGCGAGCAGTACTTC. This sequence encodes CAWSLLGGEQYF. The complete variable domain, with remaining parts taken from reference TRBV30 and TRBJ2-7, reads SQTIHQWPATLVQPVGSPLSLECTVEGTSNPNLYWYRQAAGRGLQLLFYSVGIGQISSEVPQNLSASRPQDRQFILSSKKLLLSDSGFYLCAWSLLGGEQYFGPGTRLTVT.

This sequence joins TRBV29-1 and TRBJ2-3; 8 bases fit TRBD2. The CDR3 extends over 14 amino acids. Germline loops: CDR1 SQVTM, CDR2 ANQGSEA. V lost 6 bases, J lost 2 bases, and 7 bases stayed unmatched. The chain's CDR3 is CSVNSGASTDTQYF. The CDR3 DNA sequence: TGCAGCGTGAATAGCGGGGCTTCCACAGATACGCAGTATTTT.

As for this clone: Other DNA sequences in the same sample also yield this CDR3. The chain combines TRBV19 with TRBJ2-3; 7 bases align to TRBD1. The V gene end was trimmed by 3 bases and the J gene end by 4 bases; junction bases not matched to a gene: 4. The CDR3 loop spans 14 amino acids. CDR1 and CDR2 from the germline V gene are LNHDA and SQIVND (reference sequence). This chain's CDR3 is CASSIRQGPDTQYF. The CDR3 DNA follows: TGTGCCAGTAGTATCCGACAGGGCCCAGATACGCAGTATTTT. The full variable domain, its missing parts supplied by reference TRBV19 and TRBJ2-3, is DGGITQSPKYLFRKEGQNVTLSCEQNLNHDAMYWYRQDPGQGLRLIYYSQIVNDFQKGDIAEGYSVSREKKESFPLTVTSAQKNPTAFYLCASSIRQGPDTQYFGPGTRLTVL.

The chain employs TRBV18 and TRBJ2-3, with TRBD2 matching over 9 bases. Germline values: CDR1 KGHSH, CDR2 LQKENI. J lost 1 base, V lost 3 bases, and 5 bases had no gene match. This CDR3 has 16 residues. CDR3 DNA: TGTGCCAGCTCACCGCGGGGGGGCCCGGGCACAGATACGCAGTATTTT. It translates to CASSPRGGPGTDTQYF.

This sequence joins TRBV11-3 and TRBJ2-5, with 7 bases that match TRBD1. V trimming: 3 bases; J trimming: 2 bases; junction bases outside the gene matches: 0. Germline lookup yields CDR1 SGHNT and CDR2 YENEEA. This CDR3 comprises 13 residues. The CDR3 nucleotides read TGTGCCAGCAGCTTCAGGGGGCAAGAGACCCAGTACTTC. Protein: CASSFRGQETQYF.

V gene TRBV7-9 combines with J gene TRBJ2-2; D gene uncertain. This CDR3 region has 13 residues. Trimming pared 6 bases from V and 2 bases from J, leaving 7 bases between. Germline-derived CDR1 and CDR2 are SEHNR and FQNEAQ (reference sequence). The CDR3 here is CASSPGNTGELFF. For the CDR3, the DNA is TGTGCCAGCAGTCCAGGAAACACCGGGGAGCTGTTTTTT. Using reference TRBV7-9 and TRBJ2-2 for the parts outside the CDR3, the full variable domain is DTGVSQNPRHKITKRGQNVTFRCDPISEHNRLYWYRQTLGQGPEFLTYFQNEAQLEKSRLLSDRFSAERPKGSFSTLEIQRTEQGDSAMYLCASSPGNTGELFFGEGSRLTVL.

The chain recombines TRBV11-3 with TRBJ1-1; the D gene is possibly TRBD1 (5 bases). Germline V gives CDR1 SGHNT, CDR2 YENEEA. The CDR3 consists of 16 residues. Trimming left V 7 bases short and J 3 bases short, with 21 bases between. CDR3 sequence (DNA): TGTGCCAGCAACCTGACAGCCCGGCTGAAGGACACTGAAGCTTTCTTT. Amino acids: CASNLTARLKDTEAFF.

CDR3 loop: CASSSGTGTNIQYF. CDR3 DNA: TGTGCCAGCAGTTCCGGGACAGGTACAAACATTCAGTACTTC. J is TRBJ2-4 and V is TRBV28, with TRBD1 matching 8 bases. The V gene's germline CDR1 is MDHEN and CDR2 SYDVKM. The CDR3 runs 14 residues. The V segment lost 4 bases and the J segment 6 bases; nucleotides outside the gene matches: 5.

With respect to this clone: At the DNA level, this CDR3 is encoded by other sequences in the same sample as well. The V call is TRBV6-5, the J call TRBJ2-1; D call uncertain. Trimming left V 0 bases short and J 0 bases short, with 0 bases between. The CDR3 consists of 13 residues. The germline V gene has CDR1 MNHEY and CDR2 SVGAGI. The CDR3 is CASSYSSYNEQFF. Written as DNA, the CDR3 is TGTGCCAGCAGTTACTCCTCCTACAATGAGCAGTTCTTC.

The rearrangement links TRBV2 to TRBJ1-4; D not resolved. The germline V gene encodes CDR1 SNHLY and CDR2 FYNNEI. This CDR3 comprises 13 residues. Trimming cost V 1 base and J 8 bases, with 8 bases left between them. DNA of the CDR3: TGTGCCAGCAGTGAAGTGGCCTTGGAAAAACTGTTTTTT. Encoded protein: CASSEVALEKLFF. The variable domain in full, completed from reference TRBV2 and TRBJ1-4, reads EPEVTQTPSHQVTQMGQEVILRCVPISNHLYFYWYRQILGQKVEFLVSFYNNEISEKSEIFDDQFSVERPDGSNFTLKIRSTKLEDSAMYFCASSEVALEKLFFGSGTQLSVL.

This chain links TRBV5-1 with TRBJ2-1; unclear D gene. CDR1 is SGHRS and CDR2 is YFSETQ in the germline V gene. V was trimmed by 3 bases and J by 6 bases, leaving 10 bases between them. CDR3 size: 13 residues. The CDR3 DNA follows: TGCGCCAGCAGCTCGCCAGGTACCAATGAGCAGTTCTTC. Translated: CASSSPGTNEQFF.

CDR3 protein: CASSVGGTGATGELFF. CDR3 DNA: TGTGCCAGCAGCGTAGGGGGGACAGGGGCGACCGGGGAGCTGTTTTTT. This chain uses TRBV9 with TRBJ2-2, with 10 bases matching TRBD1. The junction had 4 bases not matched to a gene; V was cut back by 0 bases and J by 5 bases. Germline assignment: CDR1 SGDLS and CDR2 YYNGEE. This CDR3 is built from 16 residues.

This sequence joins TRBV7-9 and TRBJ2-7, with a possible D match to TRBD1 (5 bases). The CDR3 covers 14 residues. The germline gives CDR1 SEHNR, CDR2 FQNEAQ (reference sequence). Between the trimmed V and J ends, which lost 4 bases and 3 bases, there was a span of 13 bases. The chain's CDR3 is CASSWTSNLYEQYF. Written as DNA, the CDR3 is TGTGCCAGCAGCTGGACATCGAACCTCTACGAGCAGTACTTC. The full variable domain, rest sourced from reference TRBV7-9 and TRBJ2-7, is DTGVSQNPRHKITKRGQNVTFRCDPISEHNRLYWYRQTLGQGPEFLTYFQNEAQLEKSRLLSDRFSAERPKGSFSTLEIQRTEQGDSAMYLCASSWTSNLYEQYFGPGTRLTVT.

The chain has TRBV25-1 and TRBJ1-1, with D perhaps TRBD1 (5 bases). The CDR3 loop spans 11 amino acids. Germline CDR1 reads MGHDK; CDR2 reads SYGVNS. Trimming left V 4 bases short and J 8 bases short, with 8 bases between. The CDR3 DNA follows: TGTGCCAGCAGTGCTTACAGGGAAGCTTTCTTT. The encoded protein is CASSAYREAFF.

CDR3 sequence reads: CASSIEGGTGDFTDTQYF. The CDR3 DNA reads TGTGCCAGTAGTATAGAGGGGGGGACAGGGGATTTCACAGATACGCAGTATTTT. The gene calls are TRBV19 and TRBJ2-3, with 10 nucleotides matching TRBD1. Unmatched junction bases numbered 8, after V lost 0 bases and J lost 2 bases. The CDR3 contains 18 residues. CDR1 is LNHDA and CDR2 is SQIVND in the germline V gene (reference sequence).

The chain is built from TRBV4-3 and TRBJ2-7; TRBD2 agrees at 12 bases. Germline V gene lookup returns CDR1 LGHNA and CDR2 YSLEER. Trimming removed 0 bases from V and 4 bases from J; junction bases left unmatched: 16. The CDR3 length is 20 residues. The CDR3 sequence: CASSQDFTSGGLLLIYEQYF. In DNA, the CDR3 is TGCGCCAGCAGCCAAGATTTTACTAGCGGGGGGCTACTTTTAATTTACGAGCAGTACTTC.

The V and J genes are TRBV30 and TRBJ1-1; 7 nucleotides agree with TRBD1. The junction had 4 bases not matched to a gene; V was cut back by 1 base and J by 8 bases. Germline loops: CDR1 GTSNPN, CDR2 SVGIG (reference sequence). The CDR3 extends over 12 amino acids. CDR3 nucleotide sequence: TGTGCCTGGAGTGCAGGGACAGCGGAAGCTTTCTTT. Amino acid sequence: CAWSAGTAEAFF.

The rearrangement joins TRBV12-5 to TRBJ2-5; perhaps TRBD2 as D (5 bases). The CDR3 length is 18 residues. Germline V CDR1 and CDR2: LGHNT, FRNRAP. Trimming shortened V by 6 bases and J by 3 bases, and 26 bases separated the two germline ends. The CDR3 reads CASGWSLQDLVREETQYF. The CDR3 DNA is TGTGCTAGTGGGTGGTCTTTGCAGGACTTGGTACGCGAAGAGACCCAGTACTTC. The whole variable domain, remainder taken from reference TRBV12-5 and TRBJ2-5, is DARVTQTPRHKVTEMGQEVTMRCQPILGHNTVFWYRQTMMQGLELLAYFRNRAPLDDSGMPKDRFSAEMPDATLATLKIQPSEPRDSAVYFCASGWSLQDLVREETQYFGPGTRLLVL.

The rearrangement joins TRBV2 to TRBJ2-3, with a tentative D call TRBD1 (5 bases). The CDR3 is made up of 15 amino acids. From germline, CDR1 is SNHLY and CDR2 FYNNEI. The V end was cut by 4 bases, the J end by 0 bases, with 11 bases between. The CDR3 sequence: CASSVRTSSTDTQYF. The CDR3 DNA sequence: TGTGCCAGCAGTGTCCGGACATCTAGCACAGATACGCAGTATTTT. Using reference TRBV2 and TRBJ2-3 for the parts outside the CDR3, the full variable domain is EPEVTQTPSHQVTQMGQEVILRCVPISNHLYFYWYRQILGQKVEFLVSFYNNEISEKSEIFDDQFSVERPDGSNFTLKIRSTKLEDSAMYFCASSVRTSSTDTQYFGPGTRLTVL.

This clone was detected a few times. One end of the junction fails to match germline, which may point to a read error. CDR3 sequence reads: CASSLGSAGLPFF. The CDR3 bases are TGTGCCAGCAGCTTAGGGTCTGCTGGACTCCCGTTCTTC. The chain has TRBV7-6 and TRBJ2-7, with a tentative D call TRBD2 (5 bases). Germline assignment: CDR1 SGHVS and CDR2 FNYEAQ. The CDR3 sequence is 13 residues long.

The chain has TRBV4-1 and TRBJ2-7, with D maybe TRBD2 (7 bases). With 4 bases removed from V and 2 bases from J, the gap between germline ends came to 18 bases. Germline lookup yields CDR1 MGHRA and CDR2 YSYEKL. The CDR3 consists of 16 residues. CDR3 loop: CASSPGRGAIPYEQYF. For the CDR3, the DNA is TGCGCCAGCAGCCCCGGTCGGGGGGCCATACCCTACGAGCAGTACTTC.

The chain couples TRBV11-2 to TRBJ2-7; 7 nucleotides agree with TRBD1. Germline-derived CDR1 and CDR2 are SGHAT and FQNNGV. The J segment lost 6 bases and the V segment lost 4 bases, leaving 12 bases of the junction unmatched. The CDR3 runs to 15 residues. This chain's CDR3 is CASSYNPITGVEQYF. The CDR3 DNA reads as TGTGCCAGCAGCTACAACCCGATTACAGGGGTCGAGCAGTACTTC.

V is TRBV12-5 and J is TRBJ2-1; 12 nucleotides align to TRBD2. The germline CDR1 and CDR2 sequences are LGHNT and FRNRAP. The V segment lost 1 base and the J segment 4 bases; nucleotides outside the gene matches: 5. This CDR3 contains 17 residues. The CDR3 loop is CASGLARTSGDYNEQFF. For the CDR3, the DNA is TGTGCTAGTGGTTTGGCAAGGACTAGCGGGGATTACAATGAGCAGTTCTTC.

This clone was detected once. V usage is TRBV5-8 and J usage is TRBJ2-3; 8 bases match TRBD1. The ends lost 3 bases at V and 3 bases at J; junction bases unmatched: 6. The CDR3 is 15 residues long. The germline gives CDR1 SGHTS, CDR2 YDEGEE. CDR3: CASSWRDRRTDTQYF. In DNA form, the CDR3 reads TGTGCCAGCAGCTGGCGGGACAGGAGAACAGATACGCAGTATTTT.

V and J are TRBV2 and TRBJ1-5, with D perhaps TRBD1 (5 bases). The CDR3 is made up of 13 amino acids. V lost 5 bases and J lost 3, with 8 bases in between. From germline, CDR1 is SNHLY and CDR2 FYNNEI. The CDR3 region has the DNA TGTGCCAGCAGTACAGGACTCAATCAGCCCCAGCATTTT. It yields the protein CASSTGLNQPQHF.

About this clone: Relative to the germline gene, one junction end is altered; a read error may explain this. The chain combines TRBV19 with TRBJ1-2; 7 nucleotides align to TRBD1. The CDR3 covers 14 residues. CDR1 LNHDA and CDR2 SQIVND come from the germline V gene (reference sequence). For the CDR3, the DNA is TGTGCCAGTAGTCTAGACAGGGACAACTATGGCTACACCTTC. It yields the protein CASSLDRDNYGYTF.